This is a list of T cell receptor beta chains from one sample in a study of cytomegalovirus exposure and HLA in healthy donors. Profiled with immunoSEQ multiplex PCR; TCRdb holds only in-frame clones, not every one. The sample holds 150,000 or so clones, 75% seen once. The specimen was PBMCs. These receptors were obtained from a middle-aged man in good health and CMV-seronegative. Each CDR3 is given with its conserved first and last residue. D genes are given only for firm matches. Clone size is stated in some rows and not others, as once, few, many or a class when expanded.

V	length	J	size	D	DNA	CDR3
TRBV5-1	14	TRBJ1-1	-	-	TGCGCCAGCAGCTTGACAGGGTGGGAGACTGAAGCTTTCTTT	CASSLTGWETEAFF
TRBV4-2	16	TRBJ2-2	few	-	TGTGCCAGCAGCTCTGTTTCGGCGGGGAACACCGGGGAGCTGTTTTTT	CASSSVSAGNTGELFF
TRBV28	14	TRBJ1-2	-	-	TGTGCCAGCAGTCCAGAACGGGGGAACTATGGCTACACCTTC	CASSPERGNYGYTF
TRBV19	16	TRBJ1-2	-	-	TGTGCCAGTAGTAGTAGTCGCGTCACCTCTAACTATGGCTACACCTTC	CASSSSRVTSNYGYTF
TRBV6-5	14	TRBJ2-3	-	-	TGTGCCAGCAGTTATCCGGGGAGCACAGATACGCAGTATTTT	CASSYPGSTDTQYF
TRBV4-3	15	TRBJ1-6	few	TRBD1	TGCGCCAGCAGCCAAGATAGGGCAGGGGGATCACCCCTCCACTTT	CASSQDRAGGSPLHF
TRBV10-1	14	TRBJ2-7	-	-	TGCGCCAGCAGTGAGTTCACAGAAAACTACGAGCAGTACTTC	CASSEFTENYEQYF
TRBV7-3	14	TRBJ2-2	-	TRBD1	TGTGCCAGCAGCCGGGACAGGGGCACCGGGGAGCTGTTTTTT	CASSRDRGTGELFF
TRBV5-1	18	TRBJ1-4	-	-	TGCGCCAGCAGCTTTGACCTCCGGGTCCGGACAGACAATGAAAAACTGTTTTTT	CASSFDLRVRTDNEKLFF
TRBV4-2	17	TRBJ2-7	few	TRBD2	TGTGCCAGCAGCCATCCTACTAGCGTCGGGTCTTCCTACGAGCAGTACTTC	CASSHPTSVGSSYEQYF
TRBV4-1	13	TRBJ2-5	-	TRBD1	TGCGCCAGCAGCCCACAGGGGCAAGAGACCCAGTACTTC	CASSPQGQETQYF
TRBV19	15	TRBJ1-2	-	-	TGTGCCAGTACCCCCGCCCCGACAGATAACTATGGCTACACCTTC	CASTPAPTDNYGYTF
TRBV5-1	16	TRBJ2-2	-	-	TGCGCCAGCAGCTTGGAGGCAGACCCGAGGGCCGGGGAGCTGTTTTTT	CASSLEADPRAGELFF
TRBV5-1	15	TRBJ1-4	few	-	TGCGCCAGCAGTGGGGGGTTCGCAACTAATGAAAAACTGTTTTTT	CASSGGFATNEKLFF
TRBV19	15	TRBJ1-6	few	-	TGTGCCAGTAGTATGGCGGGAGATAGCAGATCACCCCTCCACTTT	CASSMAGDSRSPLHF
TRBV6-1	17	TRBJ1-1	few	TRBD1	TGTGCCAGCAGTGGACAGGGGAGGCCTGCTGGGGTTCTTGAAGCTTTCTTT	CASSGQGRPAGVLEAFF
TRBV29-1	14	TRBJ2-1	-	-	TGCAGCGTTGTGGGCAGGGCGACCTACAATGAGCAGTTCTTC	CSVVGRATYNEQFF
TRBV7-2	13	TRBJ1-2	-	-	TGTGCCAGCAGCTTAGACAGCCTACTGAGCTACACCTTC	CASSLDSLLSYTF
TRBV4-1	15	TRBJ1-2	-	TRBD1	TGCGCCAGCAGCCCACGAGGGACAGGGGGCTTTGGCTACACCTTC	CASSPRGTGGFGYTF
TRBV30	15	TRBJ1-6	-	-	TGTGCCTGGAGTGGTACGGCGGAATATAATTCACCCCTCCACTTT	CAWSGTAEYNSPLHF
TRBV25-1	13	TRBJ1-1	few	-	TGTGCCAGCAAGGGCGGGGGACACACTGAAGCTTTCTTT	CASKGGGHTEAFF
TRBV4-1	17	TRBJ2-2	-	-	TGCGCCAGCAGCGCCCTCCCAGGGAATAAGCGAGCCGGGGAGCTGTTTTTT	CASSALPGNKRAGELFF
TRBV5-1	13	TRBJ1-1	few	-	TGCGCCAGCGAAGACGGGTTAAACACTGAAGCTTTCTTT	CASEDGLNTEAFF
TRBV10-3	15	TRBJ2-6	-	TRBD1	TGTGCCATCAGCACGGGACAGTCTGGGGCCAACGTCCTGACTTTC	CAISTGQSGANVLTF
TRBV4-2	15	TRBJ2-7	-	-	TGTGCCAGCAGCCAAGGGAGCAGTCCCGACTACGAGCAGTACTTC	CASSQGSSPDYEQYF
TRBV5-1	15	TRBJ2-2	few	-	TGCGCCAGCAGCTTTGACCCCTGGGGCGGCGGGGAGCTGTTTTTT	CASSFDPWGGGELFF
TRBV28	13	TRBJ1-1	-	-	TGTGCCAGCAGTTTAAGGGACAACCCTAAGGCTTTCTTT	CASSLRDNPKAFF
TRBV4-2	18	TRBJ2-1	few	-	TGTGCCAGCAGCCAAGATTCCCCCAACAGGGCCCCCTACAATGAGCAGTTCTTC	CASSQDSPNRAPYNEQFF
TRBV5-1	15	TRBJ2-3	-	TRBD2	TGCGCCAGCAGCCCCGGGCGGGGGGAGGCAGATACGCAGTATTTT	CASSPGRGEADTQYF
TRBV7-9	15	TRBJ2-7	-	-	TGTGCCAGCAGCTTAGCTGCGGCAGGGTTCGACGAGCAGTACTTC	CASSLAAAGFDEQYF
TRBV27	15	TRBJ2-7	-	-	TGTGCCAGCAGTTTATCGGCATCTAGCTCCTACGAGCAGTACTTC	CASSLSASSSYEQYF
TRBV10-3	17	TRBJ1-6	-	-	TGTGCCATCAGTGAGTCAATTGGTGGAGGGCGGGATTCACCCCTCCACTTT	CAISESIGGGRDSPLHF
TRBV7-9	16	TRBJ1-1	few	-	TGTGCCAGCAGCTCCGCGGACAGTGTAATGAACACTGAAGCTTTCTTT	CASSSADSVMNTEAFF
TRBV7-8	17	TRBJ2-5	-	-	TGTGCCAGCAGCTTAGGACCTGTAACAGCAGCACAAGAGACCCAGTACTTC	CASSLGPVTAAQETQYF
TRBV4-2	17	TRBJ2-3	-	-	TGTGCCAGCAGCCAGGATTCACGGCTAGTTGGCACAGATACGCAGTATTTT	CASSQDSRLVGTDTQYF
TRBV7-8	13	TRBJ1-1	few	-	TGTGCCAGCAGCCCCCCCACAGGGACTGAAGCTTTCTTT	CASSPPTGTEAFF
TRBV2	15	TRBJ2-1	-	-	TGTGCCAGCAGTGGAAGACAGAGTCCACTCAATGAGCAGTTCTTC	CASSGRQSPLNEQFF
TRBV4-1	16	TRBJ1-2	few	TRBD1	TGCGCCAGCAGCCAGGCGGGACAGGGTTTTTTCTATGGCTACACCTTC	CASSQAGQGFFYGYTF
TRBV10-3	16	TRBJ2-7	-	-	TGTGCCATCAGTGAGTCGACAGTCCTCTCCTCCTACGAGCAGTACTTC	CAISESTVLSSYEQYF
TRBV7-2	15	TRBJ2-7	-	TRBD1	TGTGCCAGCAGCTTATATTGGACAGGGGGCTACGAGCAGTACTTC	CASSLYWTGGYEQYF
TRBV5-1	15	TRBJ1-2	-	-	TGCGCCAGCAGCTTGGGGACATACGGGCTCAATGGCTACACCTTC	CASSLGTYGLNGYTF
TRBV19	17	TRBJ1-2	-	-	TGTGCCAGTAGTATAACTTCCAGGGTCTCCTCTCCTAGGGGCTACACCTTC	CASSITSRVSSPRGYTF
TRBV5-4	15	TRBJ1-2	-	TRBD1	TGTGCCAGCAGCTTGCGGGACAGGGGCGGCTATGGCTACACCTTC	CASSLRDRGGYGYTF
TRBV6-5	13	TRBJ2-2	-	-	TGTGCCAGCAGTTTTACAGGGCCCGGGGAGCTGTTTTTT	CASSFTGPGELFF
TRBV7-3	17	TRBJ2-1	-	TRBD2	TGTGCCAGCAGCTTAAGTGGTGGCGGGGGGGAGTCGTATGAGCAGTTCTTC	CASSLSGGGGESYEQFF
TRBV5-1	17	TRBJ2-5	-	-	TGCGCCAGCAGCCTGGAGCTCCAGGGTAGGGGACAAGAGACCCAGTACTTC	CASSLELQGRGQETQYF
TRBV7-3	17	TRBJ1-1	-	-	TGTGCCAGCAGCCTAGACGGGATCGGCGGAGCGTTTAATGAAGCTTTCTTT	CASSLDGIGGAFNEAFF
TRBV7-9	15	TRBJ1-1	once	TRBD1	TGTTCCAGCAGCGCTGAGACAGGGAGGAAGACTGAAGCTTTCTTT	CSSSAETGRKTEAFF
TRBV6-5	14	TRBJ1-6	-	TRBD1	TGTGCCAGCAGCCGGGGACAGAATAATTCACCCCTCCACTTT	CASSRGQNNSPLHF